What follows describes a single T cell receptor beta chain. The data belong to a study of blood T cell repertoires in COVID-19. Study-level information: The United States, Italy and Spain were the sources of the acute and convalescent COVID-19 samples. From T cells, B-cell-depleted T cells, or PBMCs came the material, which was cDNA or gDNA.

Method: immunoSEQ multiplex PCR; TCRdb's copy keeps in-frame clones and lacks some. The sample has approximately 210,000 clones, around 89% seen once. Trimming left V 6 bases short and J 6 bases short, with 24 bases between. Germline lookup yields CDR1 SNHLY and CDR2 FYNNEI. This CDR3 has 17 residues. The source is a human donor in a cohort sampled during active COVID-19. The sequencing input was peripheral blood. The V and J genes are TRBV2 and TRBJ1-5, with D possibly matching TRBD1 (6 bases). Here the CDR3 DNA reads TGTGCCAGCAGAAAGGAGGCAGGGGCAAGTTTCAGTCAGCCCCAGCATTTT. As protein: CASRKEAGASFSQPQHF.